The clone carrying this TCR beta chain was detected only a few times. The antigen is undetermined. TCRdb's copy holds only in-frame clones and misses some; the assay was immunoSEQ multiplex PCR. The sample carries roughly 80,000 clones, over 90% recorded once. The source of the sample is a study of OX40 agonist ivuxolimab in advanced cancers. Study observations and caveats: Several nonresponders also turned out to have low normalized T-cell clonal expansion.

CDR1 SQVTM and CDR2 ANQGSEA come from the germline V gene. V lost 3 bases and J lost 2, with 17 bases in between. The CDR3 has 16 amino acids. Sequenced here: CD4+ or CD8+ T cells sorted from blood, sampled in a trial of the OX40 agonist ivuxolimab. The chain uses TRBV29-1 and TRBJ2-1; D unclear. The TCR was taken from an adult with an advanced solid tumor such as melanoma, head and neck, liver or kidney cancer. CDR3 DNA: TGCAGCGTTGAGGCCTGGGCGCCAACCGCCTACAATGAGCAGTTCTTC. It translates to CSVEAWAPTAYNEQFF.